The rows below give T cell receptor beta chains drawn from one sample of a study of T-cell memory formation after mild COVID-19. Using its own MiXCR run on the 5' RACE reads, TCRdb lists one record per CDR3 protein. The sample has more than 250,000 distinct CDR3 sequences, about 16% seen once. The specimen sequenced was PBMCs or a T cell subset sorted from them (not recorded which). These receptors were obtained from a man aged 18 to 29 who had mild COVID-19 (a few samples of this study predate the infection). Cell type and time point are not known. The CDR3 runs from the conserved cysteine through the conserved F or W. A D gene is named only where the DNA matches it firmly. Clone size is shown for a subset of rows, as once, few, many or a class of expanded clone.

D gene: TRBD2
J gene: TRBJ2-1
V gene: TRBV6-6
clone size: once
CDR3 protein: CASSRILAGGLHEQFF
CDR3 DNA: TGTGCCAGCAGCAGGATACTAGCGGGGGGGCTCCATGAGCAGTTCTTC

D gene: .
J gene: TRBJ1-1
V gene: TRBV20-1
clone size: few
CDR3 protein: CSAGGFGVTEAFF
CDR3 DNA: TGCAGTGCTGGGGGTTTCGGGGTCACTGAAGCTTTCTTT

D gene: TRBD1
J gene: TRBJ1-5
V gene: TRBV20-1
clone size: .
CDR3 protein: CSAWSGGQPQHF
CDR3 DNA: TGCAGTGCTTGGTCAGGGGGTCAGCCCCAGCATTTT

D gene: .
J gene: TRBJ2-1
V gene: TRBV5-1
clone size: .
CDR3 protein: CASSLYPGENEQFF
CDR3 DNA: TGCGCCAGCAGCTTGTACCCAGGGGAGAATGAGCAGTTCTTC

D gene: TRBD1
J gene: TRBJ2-5
V gene: TRBV7-9
clone size: few
CDR3 protein: CASSPRDRSRETQYF
CDR3 DNA: TGTGCCAGCAGCCCTAGGGACAGGTCCCGAGAGACCCAGTACTTC

D gene: TRBD1
J gene: TRBJ1-2
V gene: TRBV12-3/TRBV12-4
clone size: few
CDR3 protein: CASSFGDRVDYGYTF
CDR3 DNA: TGTGCCAGCAGTTTTGGGGACAGGGTTGACTATGGCTACACCTTC

D gene: .
J gene: TRBJ2-1
V gene: TRBV12-3/TRBV12-4
clone size: few
CDR3 protein: CASSEESSYNEQFF
CDR3 DNA: TGTGCCAGCAGCGAAGAGAGCTCCTACAATGAGCAGTTCTTC

D gene: .
J gene: TRBJ2-5
V gene: TRBV7-9
clone size: many
CDR3 protein: CASTDLWAETQYF
CDR3 DNA: TGTGCCAGCACCGACCTTTGGGCGGAGACCCAGTACTTC

D gene: TRBD2
J gene: TRBJ2-3
V gene: TRBV6-2/TRBV6-3
clone size: few
CDR3 protein: CASSLTTGGPFTDTQYF
CDR3 DNA: TGTGCCAGCAGCCTTACGACGGGGGGGCCCTTCACAGATACGCAGTATTTT

D gene: .
J gene: TRBJ2-7
V gene: TRBV6-5
clone size: few
CDR3 protein: CASSRDTDSYEQYF
CDR3 DNA: TGTGCCAGCAGCCGGGACACCGACTCCTACGAGCAGTACTTC

D gene: .
J gene: TRBJ2-1
V gene: TRBV24-1
clone size: few
CDR3 protein: CATSTWTGEQFF
CDR3 DNA: TGTGCCACCAGTACTTGGACCGGTGAGCAGTTCTTC

D gene: TRBD1
J gene: TRBJ1-1
V gene: TRBV20-1
clone size: .
CDR3 protein: CSAIGQGKNTEAFF
CDR3 DNA: TGCAGTGCTATAGGACAGGGAAAAAACACTGAAGCTTTCTTT

D gene: .
J gene: TRBJ1-2
V gene: TRBV12-3/TRBV12-4
clone size: .
CDR3 protein: CASGSPSYGYTF
CDR3 DNA: TGTGCCAGCGGGTCCCCCAGCTATGGCTACACCTTC

D gene: .
J gene: TRBJ2-5
V gene: TRBV4-2
clone size: few
CDR3 protein: CASSQEFLGSEETQYF
CDR3 DNA: TGTGCCAGCAGCCAAGAATTTTTAGGATCGGAAGAGACCCAGTACTTC

D gene: TRBD1
J gene: TRBJ1-5
V gene: TRBV20-1
clone size: once
CDR3 protein: CSADPPGQGSQPQHF
CDR3 DNA: TGCAGTGCTGACCCCCCGGGACAGGGAAGCCAGCCCCAGCATTTT

D gene: .
J gene: TRBJ2-4
V gene: TRBV6-2/TRBV6-3
clone size: few
CDR3 protein: CASRPAPLGRNIQYF
CDR3 DNA: TGTGCCAGCAGACCAGCACCTCTGGGTAGAAACATTCAGTACTTC

D gene: .
J gene: TRBJ1-1
V gene: TRBV20-1
clone size: few
CDR3 protein: CSARVPGLLGAFF
CDR3 DNA: TGCAGTGCTAGAGTTCCGGGCTTATTGGGAGCTTTCTTT

D gene: .
J gene: TRBJ2-1
V gene: TRBV9
clone size: few
CDR3 protein: CASSVRPGHNNEQFF
CDR3 DNA: TGTGCCAGCAGCGTCCGACCGGGACACAACAATGAGCAGTTCTTC

D gene: .
J gene: TRBJ2-3
V gene: TRBV7-3
clone size: .
CDR3 protein: CASSLRGGGSTDTQYF
CDR3 DNA: TGTGCCAGCAGCTTAAGGGGTGGCGGTTCGACAGATACGCAGTATTTT

D gene: .
J gene: TRBJ1-1
V gene: TRBV4-1
clone size: few
CDR3 protein: CASSQDGQNTEAFF
CDR3 DNA: TGCGCCAGCAGCCAAGATGGACAGAACACTGAAGCTTTCTTT

D gene: .
J gene: TRBJ2-3
V gene: TRBV9
clone size: .
CDR3 protein: CASSSLGPGSSTDTQYF
CDR3 DNA: TGTGCCAGCAGCTCCCTCGGACCGGGATCTAGCACAGATACGCAGTATTTT

D gene: .
J gene: TRBJ2-1
V gene: TRBV7-2
clone size: many
CDR3 protein: CASSPRYNEQFF
CDR3 DNA: TGTGCCAGCAGCCCACGCTACAATGAGCAGTTCTTC

D gene: .
J gene: TRBJ2-2
V gene: TRBV11-2
clone size: once
CDR3 protein: CASSEQDTGELFF
CDR3 DNA: TGTGCCAGCAGCGAACAAGACACCGGGGAGCTGTTTTTT

D gene: TRBD2
J gene: TRBJ2-7
V gene: TRBV9
clone size: .
CDR3 protein: CASSVASGGPYEQYF
CDR3 DNA: TGTGCCAGCAGCGTAGCTAGCGGGGGCCCCTACGAGCAGTACTTC

D gene: .
J gene: TRBJ2-4
V gene: TRBV29-1
clone size: many
CDR3 protein: CSHGGQGDIQYF
CDR3 DNA: TGCAGCCATGGTGGGCAGGGAGACATTCAGTACTTC

D gene: TRBD2
J gene: TRBJ2-7
V gene: TRBV6-5
clone size: .
CDR3 protein: CASSRSTTSGPDEQYF
CDR3 DNA: TGTGCCAGCAGCCGCTCCACTACTAGCGGTCCCGACGAGCAGTACTTC

D gene: TRBD2
J gene: TRBJ2-7
V gene: TRBV5-1
clone size: .
CDR3 protein: CASRLASGGGYEQYF
CDR3 DNA: TGCGCCAGCAGACTAGCTAGCGGGGGGGGCTACGAGCAGTACTTC

D gene: .
J gene: TRBJ2-3
V gene: TRBV7-2
clone size: .
CDR3 protein: CASSSYVTDTQYF
CDR3 DNA: TGTGCCAGCAGCTCATATGTCACAGATACGCAGTATTTT